A single sample gave rise to the 11 T cell receptor beta chains below, sequenced in a study of blood T cell repertoires in COVID-19. Only in-frame clones appear in the TCRdb table, and some are missing; sequencing was by immunoSEQ multiplex PCR. Here the sample spans tens of thousands of clones, around nine tenths being singletons. The sample comprised peripheral blood. The receptors derive from a human donor in a cohort sampled during active COVID-19.

The J gene is TRBJ1-2, the V gene TRBV30, with D tentatively TRBD1 (5 bases). The V and J ends lost 4 bases and 8 bases respectively, with 23 bases between them. The CDR3 runs 15 residues. Germline V gene sequence: CDR1 GTSNPN, CDR2 SVGIG (reference sequence). The CDR3 protein is CAWTLTGRVEEGYTF. CDR3 bases: TGTGCCTGGACTTTAACAGGCAGGGTAGAAGAAGGCTACACCTTC.

This clone was picked up one time. This sequence joins TRBV5-1 and TRBJ2-2; possibly TRBD2 for D (5 bases). The length of the CDR3 is 15 residues. V gave up 4 bases and J gave up 2 bases, with 12 bases separating them. Germline assignment: CDR1 SGHRS and CDR2 YFSETQ. The CDR3 spells CASSARDINTGELFF. CDR3 sequence (DNA): TGCGCCAGCAGCGCCCGGGATATCAACACCGGGGAGCTGTTTTTT.

The chain recombines TRBV9 with TRBJ1-6; D might be TRBD1 (5 bases). V was pared by 4 bases and J by 10 bases, with 15 bases between. Looked up from germline, CDR1 is SGDLS and CDR2 is YYNGEE. The CDR3 spans 14 residues. DNA of the CDR3: TGTGCCAGCAGCTCCGCAGGGATTGAGTCACCCCTCCACTTT. It specifies CASSSAGIESPLHF.

The gene calls are TRBV5-1 and TRBJ2-3, with D maybe TRBD2 (5 bases). Germline CDR1 reads SGHRS; CDR2 reads YFSETQ. The CDR3 is 13 amino acids. The ends were cut back, 2 bases at V and 5 bases at J, with 9 bases in the middle. Here the CDR3 reads CASSLQRGDTQYF. For the CDR3, the DNA is TGCGCCAGCAGCTTACAACGGGGAGATACGCAGTATTTT.

The genes are TRBV19 and TRBJ1-1, with D possibly matching TRBD1 (5 bases). Germline loops: CDR1 LNHDA, CDR2 SQIVND (reference sequence). CDR3 size: 11 residues. Deletions cut 5 bases from V and 7 bases from J, with 8 bases between. This CDR3 is CASSYRREAFF. The CDR3 DNA reads TGTGCCAGTAGTTACAGGCGTGAAGCTTTCTTT. The full variable domain, completed using reference TRBV19 and TRBJ1-1, is DGGITQSPKYLFRKEGQNVTLSCEQNLNHDAMYWYRQDPGQGLRLIYYSQIVNDFQKGDIAEGYSVSREKKESFPLTVTSAQKNPTAFYLCASSYRREAFFGQGTRLTVV.

This chain links TRBV6-4 with TRBJ2-3; 8 nucleotides agree with TRBD2. Trimming cost V 2 bases and J 4 bases; bases outside gene matches: 8. The length of the CDR3 is 16 residues. Germline CDR1 is MRHNA and CDR2 is SNTAGT. The CDR3 DNA is TGTGCCAGCAGTGACGTCGGGGGGGGGCTGCCAGATACGCAGTATTTT. Residues: CASSDVGGGLPDTQYF.

This clone has only one observation. The DNA of the CDR3 is TGTGCCAGCAGCCAAGGGAGCTACGAGCAGTACTTC. Translated, it gives CASSQGSYEQYF. The rearrangement links TRBV14 to TRBJ2-7; D is undetermined. V gave up 1 base and J gave up 3 bases, with 4 bases separating them. The CDR3 loop spans 12 amino acids. Germline CDR1 and CDR2: SGHDN and FVKESK.

A few counts support this clone. The chain recombines TRBV5-1 with TRBJ2-1; 10 bases map to TRBD2. The J segment lost 4 bases and the V segment lost 4 bases, leaving 5 bases of the junction unmatched. Germline CDR1 and CDR2: SGHRS and YFSETQ. The CDR3 length is 15 residues. DNA of the CDR3: TGCGCCAGCAGCACCACTAGCGGGGAGTACAATGAGCAGTTCTTC. This sequence encodes CASSTTSGEYNEQFF.

V usage is TRBV29-1 and J usage is TRBJ2-6; D is unresolved. Trimming left V 6 bases short and J 4 bases short, with 10 bases between. This CDR3 spans 13 amino acids. Germline lookup yields CDR1 SQVTM and CDR2 ANQGSEA. The CDR3 is CSVRTVGANVLTF. The CDR3 DNA is TGCAGCGTCCGTACTGTCGGGGCCAACGTCCTGACTTTC.

This chain uses TRBV30 with TRBJ1-4; D unclear. The CDR3 is 13 residues long. V lost 5 bases and J lost 1, with 8 bases in between. The germline gives CDR1 GTSNPN, CDR2 SVGIG (reference sequence). CDR3 sequence (DNA): TGTGCCTGGGGAGGGAGAACTAATGAAAAACTGTTTTTT. Translating it yields CAWGGRTNEKLFF.

The gene calls are TRBV18 and TRBJ2-7; no clear D gene. Trimming took 3 bases from V and 0 from J, leaving 15 bases between them. Germline V gene data show CDR1 as KGHSH and CDR2 as LQKENI. The CDR3 extends over 16 amino acids. DNA of the CDR3: TGTGCCAGCTCACCGTCCGGGTCTAGAGTCTCCTACGAGCAGTACTTC. Translated: CASSPSGSRVSYEQYF.